These 21 T cell receptor beta chains were sequenced from one sample in a study of blood T cell repertoires in COVID-19. Here immunoSEQ multiplex PCR was the method, and the copy in TCRdb shows in-frame clones only, minus some. The sample carries hundreds of thousands of clones, 85% to 90% recorded once. Sequenced material: peripheral blood. Every receptor here comes from a woman in her 50s with COVID-19, enrolled during active disease.

Many counts were recorded for this clone. This sequence joins TRBV5-4 and TRBJ2-7; tentative D call: TRBD2 (5 bases). Trimming cost V 2 bases and J 0 bases, with 9 bases left between them. The CDR3 spans 14 residues. CDR1 and CDR2 (germline): SGHNT, YYREEE (reference sequence). In nucleotides, the CDR3 is TGTGCCAGCAGCTTTCACCGGGGCTCCTACGAGCAGTACTTC. Its translation: CASSFHRGSYEQYF.

V gene TRBV6-5 combines with J gene TRBJ2-7; D unclear. The CDR3 is 11 residues long. CDR1 and CDR2 (germline): MNHEY, SVGAGI. Trimming took off 6 bases at V and 5 bases at J, with 8 bases between the two ends. CDR3 sequence reads: CASSPYNEQYF. In DNA form, the CDR3 reads TGTGCCAGCAGCCCCTATAACGAGCAGTACTTC.

This clone was recorded only once. This chain joins TRBV30 and TRBJ2-1; no reliable D call. V shed 0 bases and J shed 8 bases, with 5 bases lying between them. Per the germline V gene, CDR1 is GTSNPN and CDR2 is SVGIG (reference sequence). The CDR3 has 11 residues. This CDR3 is CAWSVLDEQFF. The CDR3 DNA follows: TGTGCCTGGAGTGTACTGGATGAGCAGTTCTTC.

J is TRBJ2-7 and V is TRBV7-2; 15 nucleotides line up with TRBD2. The CDR3 contains 18 residues. Germline V CDR1 and CDR2: SGHTA, FQGNSA. Trimming removed 4 bases from V and 3 bases from J; junction bases left unmatched: 10. CDR3 DNA: TGTGCCAGCAGCTCCCTAGGACTAGCGGGAGGGGGGTACTACGAGCAGTACTTC. This translates into CASSSLGLAGGGYYEQYF.

A remark on this clone: The same CDR3 can be traced to other DNA sequences in this sample. The CDR3, as DNA: TGTGCCAGCAGCCACAACACAGATACGCAGTATTTT. Residues: CASSHNTDTQYF. The rearrangement uses TRBV3-1 (or the pseudogene TRBV3-2) and TRBJ2-3; D not resolved. This CDR3 comprises 12 residues. Germline CDR1 reads LGHDT; CDR2 reads YNNKEL (reference sequence). The V end lost 3 bases, the J end lost 2 bases, and 3 bases lay between the germline ends.

The rearrangement uses TRBV20-1 and TRBJ2-7; D perhaps matches TRBD1 (7 bases). CDR1 is DFQATT and CDR2 is SNEGSKA in the germline V gene (reference sequence). V was shortened by 3 bases and J by 1 base, with 13 bases between the two germline ends. The CDR3 spans 14 residues. Written as DNA, the CDR3 is TGCAGTGCTAGTTGGCAGGGGGGATCCTACGAGCAGTACTTC. The encoded protein is CSASWQGGSYEQYF.

This chain links TRBV7-9 with TRBJ1-6; no clear D. Trimming stripped 5 bases from V and 10 bases from J, with 15 bases between. Germline V CDR1 and CDR2: SEHNR, FQNEAQ (reference sequence). The CDR3 is made up of 14 amino acids. The CDR3 DNA reads as TGTGCCAGCAGCCCGGGCCCGAGGGAATCACCCCTCCACTTT. This translates into CASSPGPRESPLHF.

As DNA, the CDR3 is TGTGCCAGCAGTGAAAGAGGCGGGAGGGCGACAGATACGCAGTATTTT. This codes for CASSERGGRATDTQYF. The chain uses TRBV2 and TRBJ2-3; TRBD2 matches at 9 bases. The CDR3 length is 16 residues. Trimming cost V 2 bases and J 3 bases; bases outside gene matches: 6. The V gene's germline CDR1 is SNHLY and CDR2 FYNNEI. Complete variable domain (other parts from reference TRBV2 and TRBJ2-3): EPEVTQTPSHQVTQMGQEVILRCVPISNHLYFYWYRQILGQKVEFLVSFYNNEISEKSEIFDDQFSVERPDGSNFTLKIRSTKLEDSAMYFCASSERGGRATDTQYFGPGTRLTVL.

This clone appeared a single time. V usage is TRBV11-3 and J usage is TRBJ2-3; 8 nucleotides agree with TRBD2. The junction had 1 base not matched to a gene; V was cut back by 8 bases and J by 0 bases. This CDR3 is built from 13 residues. Germline CDR1 and CDR2: SGHNT and YENEEA. The CDR3 here is CASRGGSTDTQYF. In nucleotides, the CDR3 is TGTGCCAGCCGGGGGGGGAGCACAGATACGCAGTATTTT.

V and J are TRBV28 and TRBJ1-2, with D perhaps TRBD1 (5 bases). Germline V gives CDR1 MDHEN, CDR2 SYDVKM. Trimming removed 6 bases at V and 7 bases at J, with 15 bases between. CDR3 size: 13 residues. The CDR3 loop is CASSPRGAGGYTF. DNA for the CDR3: TGTGCCAGCAGCCCGCGCGGGGCCGGTGGCTACACCTTC.

This chain connects TRBV7-6 to TRBJ2-1; TRBD2 matches 9 bases. Trimming removed 0 bases from V and 0 bases from J; junction bases left unmatched: 6. Germline lookup yields CDR1 SGHVS and CDR2 FNYEAQ. This CDR3 has 18 amino acids. The CDR3 nucleotides read TGTGCCAGCAGCTTAGCATTGACTAGCGGTAGCTCCTACAATGAGCAGTTCTTC. The encoded protein is CASSLALTSGSSYNEQFF.

The chain carries TRBV2 and TRBJ1-3; tentative D call: TRBD1 (6 bases). Trimming removed 7 bases from V and 0 bases from J, with 13 bases in between. CDR3 size: 15 residues. Germline V gene lookup returns CDR1 SNHLY and CDR2 FYNNEI. The CDR3 is CASKRQESSGNTIYF. The DNA of the CDR3 is TGTGCCAGCAAACGACAGGAGAGCTCTGGAAACACCATATATTTT.

This chain joins TRBV6-5 and TRBJ1-5; TRBD1 agrees at 10 bases. The CDR3 runs 15 residues. Germline trimming cut 8 bases from V and 3 bases from J; bases unmatched to any gene: 7. Germline CDR1 and CDR2: MNHEY and SVGAGI. The CDR3 spells CASLPTGGNNQPQHF. DNA of the CDR3: TGTGCCAGCCTCCCGACAGGGGGCAACAATCAGCCCCAGCATTTT.

V and J are TRBV4-3 and TRBJ2-1; 7 positions agree with TRBD2. The germline CDR1 and CDR2 sequences are LGHNA and YSLEER. This CDR3 spans 18 amino acids. The trim removed 0 bases at V and 10 bases at J, leaving 18 bases unmatched. The CDR3 DNA sequence: TGCGCCAGCAGCCAAGATGTTGGCCAGCGGGGCTCACCGAGGGAGCAGTTCTTC. Protein sequence: CASSQDVGQRGSPREQFF.

The chain recombines TRBV5-1 with TRBJ1-6; TRBD1 might be the D (5 bases). Germline V gives CDR1 SGHRS, CDR2 YFSETQ. Deletions cut 4 bases from V and 6 bases from J, with 14 bases between. CDR3 length equals 15 residues. In nucleotides, the CDR3 is TGCGCCAGCAGCCTACTGACGGGGGTTAATTCACCCCTCCACTTT. The encoded protein is CASSLLTGVNSPLHF.

This clone was seen only a few times. This chain uses TRBV27 with TRBJ1-5; D uncertain. The V end was cut by 5 bases, the J end by 7 bases, with 9 bases between. This CDR3 has 12 amino acids. In germline, CDR1 is MNHEY, CDR2 SMNVEV (reference sequence). CDR3 in DNA: TGTGCCAGCAGTCCCCTCGGGCAGCCCCAGCATTTT. As protein: CASSPLGQPQHF.

On this clone itself: This specimen includes other DNA sequences encoding the same CDR3. This sequence joins TRBV30 and TRBJ1-1; 7 bases match TRBD1. The CDR3 has 13 amino acids. The germline V gene has CDR1 GTSNPN and CDR2 SVGIG (reference sequence). V lost 1 base, J lost 1 base, and 0 bases stayed unmatched. CDR3 DNA: TGTGCCTGGAGTGGACAGGGGAACACTGAAGCTTTCTTT. Translating it yields CAWSGQGNTEAFF. Variable domain in full (rest from reference TRBV30 and TRBJ1-1): SQTIHQWPATLVQPVGSPLSLECTVEGTSNPNLYWYRQAAGRGLQLLFYSVGIGQISSEVPQNLSASRPQDRQFILSSKKLLLSDSGFYLCAWSGQGNTEAFFGQGTRLTVV.

The chain carries TRBV15 and TRBJ1-2; TRBD1 matches 11 bases. The CDR3 spans 17 residues. V shed 5 bases, J shed 3 bases, and the junction held 11 bases outside the gene matches. From germline, CDR1 is LNHNV and CDR2 YYDKDF (reference sequence). CDR3 DNA: TGTGCCACCAGCGAAGGGACAGGGGGTTCTTCCCACTATGGCTACACCTTC. It specifies CATSEGTGGSSHYGYTF.

This chain links TRBV12-3 or TRBV12-4 with TRBJ1-1; unclear D gene. The CDR3 contains 13 residues. The V end lost 3 bases, the J end lost 1 base, and 6 bases lay between the germline ends. As DNA, the CDR3 is TGTGCCAGCAGTTTCCTACCGAACACTGAAGCTTTCTTT. It specifies CASSFLPNTEAFF.

This clone was seen only a few times. The chain links TRBV4-2 to TRBJ2-7; D may be TRBD1 (5 bases). The CDR3 runs 14 residues. Trimming shortened V by 0 bases and J by 4 bases, and 10 bases separated the two germline ends. The germline gives CDR1 LGHNA, CDR2 YNFKEQ. The CDR3 region has the DNA TGTGCCAGCAGCCAAGACATCCAGGGATACGAGCAGTACTTC. It codes for CASSQDIQGYEQYF.

This clone appeared a single time. This sequence joins TRBV21-1 and TRBJ1-5; TRBD1, the table's D call, lacks a check against the DNA. TRBV21-1 is labeled a pseudogene. CDR3 length: 16 amino acids. The CDR3 sequence: CASSSQQGPKNQPQHF. DNA of the CDR3: TGTGCCAGCAGCTCGCAACAGGGGCCAAAGAATCAGCCCCAGCATTTT.